This entry lists 5 T cell receptor beta chains sequenced from one sample in a study of OX40 agonist ivuxolimab in advanced cancers. TCRdb's copy holds only in-frame clones and misses some; the assay was immunoSEQ multiplex PCR. This table has 94,000 or so clones, around 84% appearing once. The input for sequencing was CD4+ or CD8+ T cells sorted from blood, taken in a trial of the OX40 agonist ivuxolimab. Receptors originate from an adult with an advanced solid tumor such as melanoma, head and neck, liver or kidney cancer.

The J gene is TRBJ2-1, the V gene TRBV6-5, with 8 bases aligning to TRBD2. The CDR3 is 15 residues long. Germline lookup yields CDR1 MNHEY and CDR2 SVGAGI. V lost 6 bases and J lost 2; bases outside the gene matches: 6. The CDR3 coding sequence is TGTGCCAGCAGCCGCCGGGGGGGTCCCTACAATGAGCAGTTCTTC. Encoded protein: CASSRRGGPYNEQFF.

In this sample, this clone turned up once. The DNA for the CDR3 is TGTGCCAGCAGTTACGCCAGGGGGTACACTGAAGCTTTCTTT. This translates into CASSYARGYTEAFF. The rearrangement uses TRBV6-5 and TRBJ1-1, with 7 bases identical to TRBD1. From germline, CDR1 is MNHEY and CDR2 SVGAGI. The CDR3 spans 14 residues. V shed 2 bases, J shed 3 bases, and the junction held 3 bases outside the gene matches.

The sample holds a few counts of this clone. The rearrangement uses TRBV7-2 and TRBJ1-2; no reliable D call. The V end was cut by 1 base, the J end by 0 bases, with 9 bases between. Per the germline V gene, CDR1 is SGHTA and CDR2 is FQGNSA. This CDR3 spans 15 amino acids. CDR3 sequence reads: CASSLVVESNYGYTF. In DNA form, the CDR3 reads TGTGCCAGCAGCTTAGTTGTGGAATCTAACTATGGCTACACCTTC.

This clone has a single count. The chain uses TRBV7-9 and TRBJ2-7; 8 nucleotides match TRBD1. Trimming removed 1 base from V and 2 bases from J; junction bases left unmatched: 7. Germline V lookup: CDR1 SEHNR, CDR2 FQNEAQ (reference sequence). This CDR3 contains 16 residues. CDR3 bases: TGTGCCAGCAGCTTAGGGGACAGGTTTCGCCCCTACGAGCAGTACGTC. Amino acid sequence: CASSLGDRFRPYEQYV.

This chain uses TRBV19 with TRBJ1-5; D may be TRBD1 (6 bases). The CDR3 length is 15 residues. V was cut by 3 bases and J by 5 bases, with 14 bases left in between. Germline V CDR1 and CDR2: LNHDA, SQIVND (reference sequence). For the CDR3, the DNA is TGTGCCAGTAGTATTGTTGCAGGGGTCGATCAGCCCCAGCATTTT. Amino acids: CASSIVAGVDQPQHF.